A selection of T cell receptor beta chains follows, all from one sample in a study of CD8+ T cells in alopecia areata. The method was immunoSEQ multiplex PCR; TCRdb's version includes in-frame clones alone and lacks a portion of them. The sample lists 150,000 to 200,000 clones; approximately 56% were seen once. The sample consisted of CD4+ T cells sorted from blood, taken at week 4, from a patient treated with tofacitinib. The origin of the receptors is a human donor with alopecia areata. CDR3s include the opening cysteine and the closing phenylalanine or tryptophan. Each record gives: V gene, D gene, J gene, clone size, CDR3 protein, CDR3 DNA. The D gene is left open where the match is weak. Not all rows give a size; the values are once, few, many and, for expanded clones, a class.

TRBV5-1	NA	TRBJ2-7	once	CASSLFGDRAAYEQYF	TGCGCCAGCAGCTTGTTCGGTGACCGGGCGGCGTACGAGCAGTACTTC
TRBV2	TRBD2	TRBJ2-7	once	CASRTSGHSYEQYF	TGTGCCAGCCGGACTAGCGGGCACTCCTACGAGCAGTACTTC
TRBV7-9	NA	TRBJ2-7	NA	CASSSASATYEQYF	TGTGCCAGCAGCTCCGCAAGCGCTACCTACGAGCAGTACTTC
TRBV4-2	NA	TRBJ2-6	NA	CASSQALGEGANVLTF	TGTGCCAGCAGCCAAGCCCTGGGTGAAGGGGCCAACGTCCTGACTTTC
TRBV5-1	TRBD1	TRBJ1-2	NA	CASSLSGGNYGYTF	TGCGCCAGCAGCTTGTCAGGGGGCAACTATGGCTACACCTTC
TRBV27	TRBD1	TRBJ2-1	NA	CASSFRDRSYNEQFF	TGTGCCAGCAGTTTCCGGGACAGATCCTACAATGAGCAGTTCTTC
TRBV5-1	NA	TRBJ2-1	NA	CASSLRTGAYNEQFF	TGCGCCAGCAGCTTGAGAACAGGCGCCTACAATGAGCAGTTCTTC
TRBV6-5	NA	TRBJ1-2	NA	CASSATGYGYTF	TGTGCCAGCAGTGCTACAGGTTATGGCTACACCTTC
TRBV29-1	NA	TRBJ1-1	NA	CSVARGYTEAFF	TGCAGCGTTGCTCGCGGATACACTGAAGCTTTCTTT
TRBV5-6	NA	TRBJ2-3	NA	CASSSPGLYEGDTQYF	TGTGCCAGCAGCTCCCCAGGACTCTACGAGGGAGATACGCAGTATTTT
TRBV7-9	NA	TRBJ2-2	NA	CASSLKVANTGELFF	TGTGCCAGCAGCTTAAAGGTCGCGAACACCGGGGAGCTGTTTTTT
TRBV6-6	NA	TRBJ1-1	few	CASSRGTFMNTEAFF	TGTGCCAGCAGCCGCGGGACTTTTATGAACACTGAAGCTTTCTTT
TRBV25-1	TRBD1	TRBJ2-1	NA	CASSPPDRDNNEQFF	TGTGCCAGCAGTCCCCCGGACAGGGACAACAATGAGCAGTTCTTC
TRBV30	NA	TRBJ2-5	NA	CAWSVRSETQYF	TGTGCCTGGAGTGTACGTTCCGAGACCCAGTACTTC
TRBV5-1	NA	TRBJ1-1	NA	CASSWDGNTEAFF	TGCGCCAGCAGCTGGGACGGAAACACTGAAGCTTTCTTT
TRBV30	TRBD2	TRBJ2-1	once	CAWSPLAGGYNEQFF	TGTGCCTGGAGTCCCTTGGCGGGGGGGTACAATGAGCAGTTCTTC
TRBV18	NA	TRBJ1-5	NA	CASSPSDGTNSNQPQHF	TGTGCCAGCTCACCATCGGACGGGACAAATAGCAATCAGCCCCAGCATTTT
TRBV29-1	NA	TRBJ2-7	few	CSGLQDTGLYEQYF	TGCAGCGGCCTACAGGACACAGGGCTATACGAGCAGTACTTC
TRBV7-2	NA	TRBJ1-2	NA	CASSIDSWGYTF	TGTGCCAGCAGCATCGACAGCTGGGGCTACACCTTC
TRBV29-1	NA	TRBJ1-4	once	CSGGGGSGTNEKLFF	TGCAGCGGAGGTGGAGGGTCCGGAACTAATGAAAAACTGTTTTTT
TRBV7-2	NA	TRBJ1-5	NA	CASSAHVQPQHF	TGTGCCAGCAGCGCCCACGTTCAGCCCCAGCATTTT
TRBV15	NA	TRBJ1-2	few	CATRVYYGYTF	TGTGCCACTCGAGTTTACTATGGCTACACCTTC
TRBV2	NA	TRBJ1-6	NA	CASSRQDQAGSPLHF	TGTGCCAGCAGTAGACAGGACCAGGCGGGTTCACCCCTCCACTTT
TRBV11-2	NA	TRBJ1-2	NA	CASSPSGGYGYTF	TGTGCCAGCAGCCCCAGCGGAGGATATGGCTACACCTTC
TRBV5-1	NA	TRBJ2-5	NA	CASSLESSIGTQYF	TGCGCCAGCAGCTTGGAGTCTAGCATTGGGACCCAGTACTTC
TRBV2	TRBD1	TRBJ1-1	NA	CASSENRDRETEAFF	TGTGCCAGCAGTGAGAACCGGGACAGGGAGACTGAAGCTTTCTTT
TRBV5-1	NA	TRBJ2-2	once	CASSRGTELTGELFF	TGCGCCAGCAGCCGGGGGACGGAACTTACCGGGGAGCTGTTTTTT
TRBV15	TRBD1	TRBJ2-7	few	CATSRDRGSYEQYF	TGTGCCACCAGCAGGGACAGGGGCTCCTACGAGCAGTACTTC
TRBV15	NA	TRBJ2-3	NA	CATSRSSYHTDTQYF	TGTGCCACCAGCAGATCTAGTTACCACACAGATACGCAGTATTTT
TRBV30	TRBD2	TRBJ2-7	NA	CAWRNSGGIYEQYF	TGTGCCTGGAGGAATAGCGGGGGTATCTACGAGCAGTACTTC
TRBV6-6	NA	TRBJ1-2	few	CASNTGNYGYTF	TGTGCCAGCAATACGGGGAACTATGGCTACACCTTC
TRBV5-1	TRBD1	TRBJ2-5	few	CASSWKDRGSETQYF	TGCGCCAGCAGTTGGAAGGACAGGGGTTCAGAGACCCAGTACTTC
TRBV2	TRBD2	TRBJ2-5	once	CASRGLAGRGETQYF	TGTGCCAGCAGAGGACTAGCGGGACGGGGAGAGACCCAGTACTTC
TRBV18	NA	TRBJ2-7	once	CASSPVTYEQYF	TGTGCCAGCTCACCAGTCACCTACGAGCAGTACTTC
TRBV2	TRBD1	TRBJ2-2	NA	CASVPGTGSPGELFF	TGTGCCAGCGTACCCGGGACAGGATCTCCCGGGGAGCTGTTTTTT
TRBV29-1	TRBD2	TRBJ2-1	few	CSGVPSGGAVEQFF	TGCAGCGGCGTCCCTAGCGGGGGGGCAGTTGAGCAGTTCTTC
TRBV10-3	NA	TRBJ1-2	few	CAITREGYNYGYTF	TGTGCCATCACCAGGGAAGGATATAACTATGGCTACACCTTC
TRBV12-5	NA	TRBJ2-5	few	CASGLRLAEETQYF	TGTGCTAGTGGTTTGAGGCTAGCAGAAGAGACCCAGTACTTC
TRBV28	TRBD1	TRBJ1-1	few	CASSSQGADTEAFF	TGTGCCAGCAGTTCCCAGGGGGCGGACACTGAAGCTTTCTTT
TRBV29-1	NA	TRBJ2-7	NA	CSVTRRNSYEQYF	TGCAGCGTGACCCGACGTAACTCCTACGAGCAGTACTTC
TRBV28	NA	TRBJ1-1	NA	CLPYLRGAFF	TGTTTACCATACCTTAGGGGGGCTTTCTTT
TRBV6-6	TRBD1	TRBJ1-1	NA	CASSATGGRNTEAFF	TGTGCCAGCAGTGCCACAGGGGGACGGAACACTGAAGCTTTCTTT
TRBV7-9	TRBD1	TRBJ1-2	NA	CASSRTGDGYTF	TGTGCCAGCAGCCGAACAGGGGATGGCTACACCTTC
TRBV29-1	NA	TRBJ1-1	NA	CSVQNLKVTEAFF	TGCAGCGTTCAAAATCTTAAGGTGACTGAAGCTTTCTTT
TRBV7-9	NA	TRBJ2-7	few	CASSGRSSYEQYF	TGTGCCAGCAGCGGTAGGTCATCCTACGAGCAGTACTTC
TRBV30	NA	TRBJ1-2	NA	CAWSRDSNYGYTF	TGTGCCTGGAGCCGGGACTCCAACTATGGCTACACCTTC
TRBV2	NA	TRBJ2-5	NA	CASSRDSQETQYF	TGTGCCAGCAGTCGTGACAGCCAAGAGACCCAGTACTTC
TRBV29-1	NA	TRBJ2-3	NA	CSASWGATDTQYF	TGCAGCGCTAGTTGGGGGGCCACAGATACGCAGTATTTT
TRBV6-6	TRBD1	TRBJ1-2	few	CASSPGQGRGYTF	TGTGCCAGCAGTCCGGGACAGGGAAGGGGCTACACCTTC
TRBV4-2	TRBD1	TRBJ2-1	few	CASSHGQGNYEQFF	TGTGCCAGCAGCCACGGACAGGGTAACTATGAGCAGTTCTTC
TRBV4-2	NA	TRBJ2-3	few	CASSPKRGASDTQYF	TGTGCCAGCAGCCCCAAAAGGGGCGCGTCAGATACGCAGTATTTT
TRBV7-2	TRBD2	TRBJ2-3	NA	CASSSGLAGGLSTDTQYF	TGTGCCAGCAGCTCCGGACTAGCGGGGGGCCTCAGCACAGATACGCAGTATTTT
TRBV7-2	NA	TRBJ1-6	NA	CASSLTPSSYNSPLHF	TGTGCCAGCAGCTTGACACCGAGCTCCTATAATTCACCCCTCCACTTT
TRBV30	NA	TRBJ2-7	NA	CAWSFFDGERYF	TGTGCCTGGAGTTTTTTCGACGGCGAGAGGTACTTC
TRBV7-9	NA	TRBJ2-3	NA	CASSPPLLHTDTQYF	TGTGCCAGCAGCCCCCCCCTCCTACACACAGATACGCAGTATTTT
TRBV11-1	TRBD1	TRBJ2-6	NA	CASSLAGTAGANVLTF	TGTGCCAGCAGCTTAGCTGGGACAGCTGGGGCCAACGTCCTGACTTTC
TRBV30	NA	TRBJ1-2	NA	CAWSDQGYGYTF	TGTGCCTGGAGTGACCAGGGGTATGGCTACACCTTC